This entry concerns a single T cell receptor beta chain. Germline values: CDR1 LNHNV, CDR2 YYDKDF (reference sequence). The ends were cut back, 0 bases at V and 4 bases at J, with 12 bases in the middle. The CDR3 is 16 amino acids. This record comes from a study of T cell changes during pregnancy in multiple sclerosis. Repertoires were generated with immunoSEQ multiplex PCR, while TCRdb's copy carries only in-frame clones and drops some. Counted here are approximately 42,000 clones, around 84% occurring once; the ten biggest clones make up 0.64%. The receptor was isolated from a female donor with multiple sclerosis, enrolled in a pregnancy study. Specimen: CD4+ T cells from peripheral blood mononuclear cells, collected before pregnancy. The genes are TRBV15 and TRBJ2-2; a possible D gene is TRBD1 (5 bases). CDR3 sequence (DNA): TGTGCCACCAGCAGAGATTTAGGGGAAATCACCGGGGAGCTGTTTTTT. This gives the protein CATSRDLGEITGELFF.